The 31 T cell receptor beta chains given below trace back to one sample, sequenced in a study of regulatory T cells in long-lasting Graves disease. The sample's time point: persistent/refractory GD, antithyroid drugs over 5 years with positive TRAb. PBMC-derived RNA was used for the TCR library. Construction of the TCR beta libraries employed iRepertoire HTBI primers in conjunction with Arm-PCR of CDR3 regions. TCRdb itself ran the multiplex PCR reads through MiXCR, one entry per CDR3 protein. The sample lists approximately 690,000 distinct CDR3 sequences, about 32% occurring once. Sequences were derived from peripheral blood mononuclear cells (PBMCs), sampled when the disease was refractory, from a patient treated with antithyroid drugs. These receptors were obtained from a female donor with Graves disease.

This clonotype was seen only a few times. The chain joins TRBV20-1 to TRBJ2-7, with 7 positions matching TRBD2. CDR3 size: 12 residues. Germline CDR1 DFQATT, CDR2 SNEGSKA (reference sequence). The V and J ends lost 3 bases and 4 bases, in that order; junction bases with no gene match: 3. The CDR3 protein is CSASASGYEQYF. DNA for the CDR3: TGCAGTGCTAGCGCTAGCGGTTACGAGCAGTACTTC.

This chain links TRBV6-5 with TRBJ2-2; D call uncertain. Per germline, CDR1 MNHEY and CDR2 SVGAGI. V lost 1 base and J lost 6, with 18 bases in between. The CDR3 totals 17 residues. The CDR3 bases are TGTGCCAGCAGTTACTTCGCTACATCGAGTTTCGCCGGGGAGCTGTTTTTT. This sequence encodes CASSYFATSSFAGELFF.

Points on this clonotype: The junction departs from the called germline gene at one end, perhaps through a read error. The rearrangement joins TRBV2 to TRBJ2-3; 7 nucleotides line up with TRBD1. The germline V gene encodes CDR1 SNHLY and CDR2 FYNNEI. There are 16 residues in the CDR3. Written as DNA, the CDR3 is TGTGCCAGCAGTGAGGGACAGATGGGGTACACAGATACGCAGTGTTTT. Translating it yields CASSEGQMGYTDTQCF.

This chain uses TRBV7-9 with TRBJ1-1; 7 positions match TRBD1. J gave up 3 bases and V 6 bases, and 7 bases lay outside the gene matches. CDR3 length: 14 amino acids. Germline V gives CDR1 SEHNR, CDR2 FQNEAQ (reference sequence). The CDR3 DNA sequence: TGTGCCAGCAGGAAACAGGGGAGGGACACTGAAGCTTTCTTT. Protein sequence: CASRKQGRDTEAFF.

This chain joins TRBV28 and TRBJ1-2; D is possibly TRBD1 (6 bases). CDR1 is MDHEN, CDR2 SYDVKM, per germline. This CDR3 region has 14 residues. V was cut by 7 bases and J by 2 bases, with 14 bases left in between. CDR3: CASIGGGRNYGYTF. As DNA, the CDR3 is TGTGCCAGCATTGGGGGGGGCCGCAACTATGGCTACACCTTC.

The chain recombines TRBV2 with TRBJ1-1; 7 bases map to TRBD1. V shed 7 bases, J shed 4 bases, and the junction held 6 bases outside the gene matches. Germline-derived CDR1 and CDR2 are SNHLY and FYNNEI. The CDR3 length is 13 residues. CDR3 nucleotide sequence: TGTGCCAGCACCGACAGGGTTTTCACTGAAGCTTTCTTT. Translating it yields CASTDRVFTEAFF.

The CDR3 protein is CASSLGDINYGYTF. DNA of the CDR3: TGTGCCAGCAGCTTAGGGGACATAAACTATGGCTACACCTTC. V usage is TRBV11-2 and J usage is TRBJ1-2; maybe TRBD1 (6 bases). The CDR3 is 14 amino acids. Looked up from germline, CDR1 is SGHAT and CDR2 is FQNNGV. Between the trimmed V and J ends, which lost 1 base and 2 bases, there was a span of 8 bases.

This clonotype came up a few times. This chain uses TRBV2 with TRBJ2-1; D might be TRBD2 (6 bases). This CDR3 contains 13 residues. V lost 6 bases and J 5 bases, leaving 11 bases between the germline ends. Per the germline V gene, CDR1 is SNHLY and CDR2 is FYNNEI. CDR3 sequence reads: CASRGDFDNEQFF. CDR3 sequence (DNA): TGTGCCAGCAGGGGGGACTTCGACAATGAGCAGTTCTTC.

J is TRBJ2-2 and V is TRBV12-3 or TRBV12-4; D unclear. The length of the CDR3 is 15 residues. V lost 5 bases and J 4 bases, leaving 14 bases between the germline ends. The CDR3 nucleotides read TGTGCCAGCAGTCCCTCCCCGGGTTCCACCGGGGAGCTGTTTTTT. Its translation is CASSPSPGSTGELFF.

This clonotype was observed a few times. The V gene is TRBV5-1, the J gene TRBJ1-1; D gene uncertain. This CDR3 comprises 14 residues. CDR1 is SGHRS, CDR2 YFSETQ, per germline. Trimming pared 6 bases from V and 0 bases from J, leaving 12 bases between. CDR3 bases: TGCGCCAGCAACCCGGTTGGCCTGAACACTGAAGCTTTCTTT. This encodes CASNPVGLNTEAFF.

The chain is built from TRBV12-3 or TRBV12-4 and TRBJ1-1; TRBD1 matches 7 bases. Germline trimming cut 4 bases from V and 3 bases from J; bases unmatched to any gene: 8. CDR3 length: 15 amino acids. Here the CDR3 DNA reads TGTGCCAGCAGTTCATCGACAGGGTCCTACACTGAAGCTTTCTTT. As protein: CASSSSTGSYTEAFF.

This clonotype has a single count. The chain couples TRBV28 to TRBJ2-1, with TRBD2 matching 8 bases. Looked up from germline, CDR1 is MDHEN and CDR2 is SYDVKM. This CDR3 region has 15 residues. The junction had 8 bases not matched to a gene; V was cut back by 3 bases and J by 7 bases. As DNA, the CDR3 is TGTGCCAGCAGTTTGGGTGGTAGCGGGATAAATGAGCAGTTCTTC. It translates to CASSLGGSGINEQFF.

This clonotype came up a few times. This chain joins TRBV11-2 and TRBJ2-1; D not certain. Germline V CDR1 and CDR2: SGHAT, FQNNGV. Trimming pared 5 bases from V and 0 bases from J, leaving 17 bases between. This CDR3 comprises 17 residues. CDR3 loop: CASSPLLRGASYNEQFF. The DNA for the CDR3 is TGTGCCAGCAGCCCCCTACTTCGAGGAGCCTCCTACAATGAGCAGTTCTTC.

This clonotype was counted once. The J gene is TRBJ1-2, the V gene TRBV6-4; tentatively, D is TRBD1 (6 bases). Germline values: CDR1 MRHNA, CDR2 SNTAGT. This CDR3 contains 14 residues. V shed 0 bases and J shed 1 base, with 6 bases lying between them. The CDR3 DNA reads as TGTGCCAGCAGTGACTCGGGACATAACTATGGCTACACCTTC. It yields the protein CASSDSGHNYGYTF.

This clonotype showed up many times. The V call is TRBV28, the J call TRBJ1-5, with D tentatively TRBD1 (5 bases). Between the trimmed V and J ends, which lost 1 base and 6 bases, there was a span of 13 bases. This CDR3 is built from 15 residues. CDR1 is MDHEN and CDR2 is SYDVKM in the germline V gene. CDR3 protein: CASSLYDSRSQPQHF. The DNA for the CDR3 is TGTGCCAGCAGTTTATACGACAGCCGAAGTCAGCCCCAGCATTTT.

In its sample, this clonotype was seen a few times. The J gene is TRBJ1-1, the V gene TRBV30; D unclear. The CDR3 covers 20 residues. Germline CDR1 GTSNPN, CDR2 SVGIG (reference sequence). With 1 base removed from V and 0 bases from J, the gap between germline ends came to 27 bases. In nucleotides, the CDR3 is TGTGCCTGGAGTGCTCTCGGGTGGAGACGCCGGATTGTGATGAACACTGAAGCTTTCTTT. Amino acid sequence: CAWSALGWRRRIVMNTEAFF. The full variable domain, rest sourced from reference TRBV30 and TRBJ1-1, is SQTIHQWPATLVQPVGSPLSLECTVEGTSNPNLYWYRQAAGRGLQLLFYSVGIGQISSEVPQNLSASRPQDRQFILSSKKLLLSDSGFYLCAWSALGWRRRIVMNTEAFFGQGTRLTVV.

The J gene is TRBJ1-1, the V gene TRBV13; D not resolved. Germline-derived CDR1 and CDR2 are PRHDT and FYEKMQ (reference sequence). The CDR3 covers 14 residues. The V and J ends lost 2 bases and 3 bases respectively, with 10 bases between them. The CDR3 region has the DNA TGTGCCAGCAGCTTACACGCTTTCGACACTGAAGCTTTCTTT. Protein product: CASSLHAFDTEAFF.

This clonotype was counted between two and nine times. This chain uses TRBV20-1 with TRBJ1-6; D is undetermined. The CDR3 spans 14 residues. Per germline, CDR1 DFQATT and CDR2 SNEGSKA (reference sequence). V was clipped by 7 bases and J by 8 bases, with 18 bases between them. The CDR3 DNA reads as TGCAGTGTTTCAACGACGAGTCCCGATTCACCCCTCCACTTT. Amino acids: CSVSTTSPDSPLHF.

The rearrangement joins TRBV28 to TRBJ1-5; TRBD1 might be the D (6 bases). This CDR3 contains 15 residues. Trimming pared 3 bases from V and 4 bases from J, leaving 13 bases between. CDR1 and CDR2 from the germline V gene are MDHEN and SYDVKM. The CDR3 here is CASSFREGGNQPQHF. The CDR3 bases are TGTGCCAGCAGTTTTCGTGAAGGGGGTAATCAGCCCCAGCATTTT.

The chain has TRBV6-1 and TRBJ2-2; the D is unclear. Looked up from germline, CDR1 is MNHNS and CDR2 is SASEGT. The CDR3 contains 12 residues. Trimming left V 10 bases short and J 7 bases short, with 13 bases between. The CDR3 DNA sequence: TGTGCCATCCCCTTCGAGGACGGGGAGCTGTTTTTT. Translating it yields CAIPFEDGELFF.

As to this clonotype: Germline is not matched at one junction end, which may reflect a read error. This chain links TRBV4-1 with TRBJ2-7; 7 bases fit TRBD2. Germline lookup yields CDR1 MGHRA and CDR2 YSYEKL. The CDR3 has 15 amino acids. The CDR3 protein is CASSQGPAGLGEQYF. The DNA for the CDR3 is TGTGCCAGCAGCCAAGGCCCAGCGGGACTGGGAGAGCAGTACTTC.

This clonotype was seen ten or more times. This chain links TRBV7-9 with TRBJ2-5; D may be TRBD2 (6 bases). The CDR3 is made up of 14 amino acids. Trimming took off 1 base at V and 2 bases at J, with 8 bases between the two ends. Germline CDR1 is SEHNR and CDR2 is FQNEAQ (reference sequence). For the CDR3, the DNA is TGTGCCAGCAGCTTAGTGGGGAGGCAAGAGACCCAGTACTTC. The encoded protein is CASSLVGRQETQYF.

This chain uses TRBV7-2 with TRBJ1-1; D is undetermined. CDR1 SGHTA and CDR2 FQGNSA come from the germline V gene. The ends were cut back, 1 base at V and 2 bases at J, with 11 bases in the middle. This CDR3 region has 15 residues. Written as DNA, the CDR3 is TGTGCCAGCAGCTTAGATGCCCAAGTAAACACTGAAGCTTTCTTT. Protein: CASSLDAQVNTEAFF.

This clonotype has a handful of counts. The V and J genes are TRBV6-2 or TRBV6-3 and TRBJ2-4, with 8 bases identical to TRBD2. The ends lost 6 bases at V and 0 bases at J; junction bases unmatched: 7. Germline V CDR1 and CDR2: MNHEY, SVGEGT. The length of the CDR3 is 16 residues. The CDR3 nucleotides read TGTGCCAGCAGCGACCTAGCGGGCTCAGCCAAAAACATTCAGTACTTC. Encoded protein: CASSDLAGSAKNIQYF.

V and J are TRBV5-1 and TRBJ1-4; D gene uncertain. Germline V lookup: CDR1 SGHRS, CDR2 YFSETQ. CDR3 length equals 14 residues. Trimming removed 2 bases from V and 4 bases from J, with 9 bases in between. The CDR3 reads CASSFLGSNEKLFF. As DNA, the CDR3 is TGCGCCAGCAGCTTTTTAGGGAGTAATGAAAAACTGTTTTTT. The entire variable domain, with the rest obtained from reference TRBV5-1 and TRBJ1-4, is as follows: KAGVTQTPRYLIKTRGQQVTLSCSPISGHRSVSWYQQTPGQGLQFLFEYFSETQRNKGNFPGRFSGRQFSNSRSEMNVSTLELGDSALYLCASSFLGSNEKLFFGSGTQLSVL.

This chain links TRBV20-1 with TRBJ1-1; D possibly corresponds to TRBD1 (6 bases). The CDR3 is made up of 13 amino acids. The ends were cut back, 3 bases at V and 7 bases at J, with 15 bases in the middle. Germline V gene lookup returns CDR1 DFQATT and CDR2 SNEGSKA (reference sequence). CDR3 residues: CSASPLRGHEAFF. The CDR3 DNA reads as TGCAGTGCTAGCCCCCTCCGGGGACATGAAGCTTTCTTT.

This clonotype was detected a few times. DNA for the CDR3: TGCAGTGCTTTCCTAGCGGGAGGGCCTGGGACCCAGTACTTC. The encoded protein is CSAFLAGGPGTQYF. The V and J genes are TRBV20-1 and TRBJ2-5; 12 positions match TRBD2. Germline trimming cut 5 bases from V and 7 bases from J; bases unmatched to any gene: 8. CDR1 DFQATT and CDR2 SNEGSKA come from the germline V gene (reference sequence). The CDR3 totals 14 residues.

The chain joins TRBV7-9 to TRBJ1-1; a weak D match, TRBD1 (5 bases). The germline CDR1 and CDR2 sequences are SEHNR and FQNEAQ (reference sequence). Trimming removed 5 bases at V and 11 bases at J, with 12 bases between. There are 11 residues in the CDR3. CDR3 sequence: CASSQGFVAFF. For the CDR3, the DNA is TGTGCCAGCAGCCAGGGTTTTGTCGCTTTCTTT.

A word on this clonotype: Just one base apart from a much larger clone, this may be a read error. The chain has TRBV27 and TRBJ1-4; D remains unclear. The CDR3 totals 14 residues. Germline CDR1 reads MNHEY; CDR2 reads SMNVEV (reference sequence). CDR3 sequence (DNA): TGTGCCAGCAGTTTAAGAGGAGCGAATGAAAGACTGTTTTTT. Its translation: CASSLRGANERLFF.

Only a few counts were recorded for this clonotype. The gene calls are TRBV20-1 and TRBJ1-4; D call uncertain. The CDR3 has 15 residues. Germline CDR1 reads DFQATT; CDR2 reads SNEGSKA (reference sequence). Between the trimmed V and J ends, which lost 5 bases and 0 bases, there was a span of 13 bases. The CDR3 reads CSAHRYSTTNEKLFF. The CDR3, as DNA: TGCAGTGCTCATCGCTACAGTACAACTAATGAAAAACTGTTTTTT.

This clonotype was counted ten times or more. The V call is TRBV28, the J call TRBJ1-1; a weak D match, TRBD1 (6 bases). Germline CDR1 MDHEN, CDR2 SYDVKM. The CDR3 covers 14 residues. Trimming took off 5 bases at V and 5 bases at J, with 15 bases between the two ends. The DNA of the CDR3 is TGTGCCAGCAGTCCCACAGGGCTGGGGACTGAAGCTTTCTTT. Translated, it gives CASSPTGLGTEAFF.